This entry features one T cell receptor (beta chain) sequence. Sequencing was performed with immunoSEQ multiplex PCR; in TCRdb, only in-frame clones are kept and a portion is missing. The sample has 350,000 or so clones; approximately 91% are singletons. The CDR3 covers 17 residues. The germline CDR1 and CDR2 sequences are SGHNT and YENEEA. V gave up 2 bases and J gave up 4 bases; unmatched junction bases: 9. The data are from a study of blood T cell repertoires in COVID-19. Study information: Acute and convalescent COVID-19 samples came from the United States, Italy and Spain.

Participants' own reports of clinical history determined their cohort assignment. The chain links TRBV11-3 to TRBJ2-1; 9 bases align to TRBD1. Sequences were obtained from PBMCs or T cells enriched from blood (not recorded which). This receptor was taken from a young woman who had been exposed to COVID-19. The CDR3 DNA follows: TGTGCCAGCAGCTTAACCCTGGGACAGGGTTCTTACAATGAGCAGTTCTTC. Its translation is CASSLTLGQGSYNEQFF.